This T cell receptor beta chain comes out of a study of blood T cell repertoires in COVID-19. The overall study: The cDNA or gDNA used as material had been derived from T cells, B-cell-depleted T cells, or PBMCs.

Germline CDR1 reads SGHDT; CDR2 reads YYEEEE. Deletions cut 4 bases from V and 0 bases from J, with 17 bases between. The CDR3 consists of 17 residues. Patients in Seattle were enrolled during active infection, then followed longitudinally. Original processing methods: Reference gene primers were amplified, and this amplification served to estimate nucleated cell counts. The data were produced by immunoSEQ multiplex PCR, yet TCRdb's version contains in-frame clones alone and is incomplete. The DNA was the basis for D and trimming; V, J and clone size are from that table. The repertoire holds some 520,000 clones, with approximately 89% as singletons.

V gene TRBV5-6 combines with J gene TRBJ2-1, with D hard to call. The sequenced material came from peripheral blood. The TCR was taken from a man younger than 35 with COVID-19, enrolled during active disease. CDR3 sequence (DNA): TGTGCCAGCAGCCTCTTGTTGGTAATGAGCTCCTACAATGAGCAGTTCTTC. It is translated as CASSLLLVMSSYNEQFF.